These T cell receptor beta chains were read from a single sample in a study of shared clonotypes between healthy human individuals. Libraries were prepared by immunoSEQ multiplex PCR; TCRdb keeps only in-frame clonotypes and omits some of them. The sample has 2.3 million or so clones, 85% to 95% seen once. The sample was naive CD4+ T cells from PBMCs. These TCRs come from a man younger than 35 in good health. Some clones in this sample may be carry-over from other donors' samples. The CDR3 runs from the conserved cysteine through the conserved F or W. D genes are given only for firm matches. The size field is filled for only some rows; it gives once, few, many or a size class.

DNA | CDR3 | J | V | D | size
TGTGCCAGCAGCGACAGGGCAGGCCAAGAGACCCAGTACTTC | CASSDRAGQETQYF | TRBJ2-5 | TRBV11-2 | TRBD1 | .
TGTGCCAGCAGTTCTCCAACCCGGGACAATAATCAGCCCCAGCATTTT | CASSSPTRDNNQPQHF | TRBJ1-5 | TRBV28 | . | .
TGTGCCAGCAGCCTGGCGGACCTTGCCTCAGTTGAGCAGTTCTTC | CASSLADLASVEQFF | TRBJ2-1 | TRBV9 | . | .
TGTGCCAGCAGCTTAGCGTGGGACAGAGACTCACAGCCCCAGCATTTT | CASSLAWDRDSQPQHF | TRBJ1-5 | TRBV7-9 | TRBD1 | .
TGTGCCAGCAGTTTCTCCACCCAGGGGGCGTCTCTAGGGTACGAGCAGTACTTC | CASSFSTQGASLGYEQYF | TRBJ2-7 | TRBV28 | TRBD1 | once
TGCAGCGTGGACAGGGGCGGGTATGGCTACACCTTC | CSVDRGGYGYTF | TRBJ1-2 | TRBV29-1 | TRBD1 | once
TGTGCCAGCAGCGAGGGGGCGCCCACCGGGGAGCTGTTTTTT | CASSEGAPTGELFF | TRBJ2-2 | TRBV6-1 | TRBD1 | .
TGTGCCAGCAGCCCGTTCCAACAGGGGGTTGAAAACATTCAGTACTTC | CASSPFQQGVENIQYF | TRBJ2-4 | TRBV7-9 | TRBD1 | .
TGTGCCAGTAGTATGACCGGGACAGGGGTAGGAGGCTACACCTTC | CASSMTGTGVGGYTF | TRBJ1-2 | TRBV19 | TRBD1 | .
TGTGCCAGCTCACCTTCAGCGGGAGGAGTCTACGAGCAGTACTTC | CASSPSAGGVYEQYF | TRBJ2-7 | TRBV18 | TRBD2 | .
TGTGCCACCAGCAGAGATCTACCCCGACAGGGCCCCCGAACCTACGAGCAGTACTTC | CATSRDLPRQGPRTYEQYF | TRBJ2-7 | TRBV15 | TRBD1 | .
TGCGCCAGCAGCTTGGCGTCGGGACAGGGAGACACCGGGGAGCTGTTTTTT | CASSLASGQGDTGELFF | TRBJ2-2 | TRBV5-1 | TRBD1 | .
TGCGCCAGCAGCGAACAGGGACTTTCCAACGGGGAGCTGTTTTTT | CASSEQGLSNGELFF | TRBJ2-2 | TRBV5-1 | . | .
TGTGCCAGCCAAGCCGGGGGGGCCACCTACGAGCAGTACTTC | CASQAGGATYEQYF | TRBJ2-7 | TRBV2 | TRBD2 | once
TGTGCCAGCAGCCAAGGGGCCTCTGTCACCTACAATGAGCAGTTCTTC | CASSQGASVTYNEQFF | TRBJ2-1 | TRBV4-2 | . | once
TGTGCCAGCAGAAAAAGGTCAGACCCTGGAAACACCATATATTTT | CASRKRSDPGNTIYF | TRBJ1-3 | TRBV11-1 | . | .
TGTGCCAGCAGTCTTACAGGTCCCCATACGCAGTATTTT | CASSLTGPHTQYF | TRBJ2-3 | TRBV28 | . | .
TGTGCCACCAGCAGAGCTGGATCAGGGGGCGCGTACGAGCAGTACTTC | CATSRAGSGGAYEQYF | TRBJ2-7 | TRBV15 | TRBD1 | .
TGTGCCAGCAGTTCCGGGACTAGCGGGGTCTCCTACGAGCAGTACTTC | CASSSGTSGVSYEQYF | TRBJ2-7 | TRBV6-6 | TRBD2 | .
TGTGCCAGCAGCCCCACGGGCCGCGAAAACATTCAGTACTTC | CASSPTGRENIQYF | TRBJ2-4 | TRBV11-2 | . | few
TGTGCCAGCAGTTTATTGCAGAGGAAGAATTCACCCCTCCACTTT | CASSLLQRKNSPLHF | TRBJ1-6 | TRBV28 | . | .
TGTGCCAGCAGCTTAACCCTAGCGGGTTCCTCAGATACGCAGTATTTT | CASSLTLAGSSDTQYF | TRBJ2-3 | TRBV7-9 | TRBD2 | .
TGTGCCAGCAGCTTCTCGGACATAAACACTGAAGCTTTCTTT | CASSFSDINTEAFF | TRBJ1-1 | TRBV11-2 | . | .